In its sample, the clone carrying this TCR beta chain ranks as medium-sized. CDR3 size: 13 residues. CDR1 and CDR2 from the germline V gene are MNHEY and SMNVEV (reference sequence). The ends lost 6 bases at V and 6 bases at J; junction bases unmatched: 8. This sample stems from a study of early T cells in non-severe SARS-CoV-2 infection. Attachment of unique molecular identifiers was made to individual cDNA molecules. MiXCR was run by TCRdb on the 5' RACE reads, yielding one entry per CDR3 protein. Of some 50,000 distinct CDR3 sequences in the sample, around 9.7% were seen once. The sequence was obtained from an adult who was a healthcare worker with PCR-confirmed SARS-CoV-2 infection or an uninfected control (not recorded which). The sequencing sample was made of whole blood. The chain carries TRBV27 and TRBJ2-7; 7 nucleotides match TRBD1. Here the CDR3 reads CASSSTGAGEQYF. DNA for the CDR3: TGTGCCAGCAGCTCTACAGGGGCTGGCGAGCAGTACTTC.